This record looks at one T cell receptor (beta chain) sequence and its context. The investigators amplified TCR beta CDR3 regions from RNA transcripts. A set of HTBI primers served as the primers for a first-round RT-PCR of the TCR CDR3. TCRdb re-derived calls from the multiplex PCR reads in MiXCR, one entry per CDR3 protein. The sample yields about 350,000 distinct CDR3 sequences, about 14% seen once. Newly diagnosed hyperthyroidism patients aged 18 to 65 years had disease lasting under 2 months. CDR1 is DFQATT and CDR2 is SNEGSKA in the germline V gene (reference sequence). V lost 6 bases, J lost 3 bases, and 14 bases lay in between. The CDR3 contains 13 residues. The record originates from a study of T cells in Graves' hyperthyroidism and ophthalmopathy.

The sequencing input was blood. This clonotype was obtained from a woman aged 30 to 39 with Graves' hyperthyroidism. This chain joins TRBV20-1 and TRBJ1-1; D not certain. The CDR3 protein is CSAKLASDTEAFF. CDR3 bases: TGCAGTGCCAAACTGGCCTCGGACACTGAAGCTTTCTTT.